The 14 T cell receptor beta chains listed next were all sequenced from one sample in a study of blood T cell repertoires in COVID-19. Libraries were prepared by immunoSEQ multiplex PCR; TCRdb keeps only in-frame clonotypes and omits some of them. The profile shows about 26,000 clones, roughly 89% of them singletons. The sequenced material came from peripheral blood. All receptors derive from an older man with active COVID-19.

V gene TRBV5-6 combines with J gene TRBJ1-5; possible D gene TRBD1, 5 bases. The germline CDR1 and CDR2 sequences are SGHDT and YYEEEE. The ends were cut back, 0 bases at V and 8 bases at J, with 15 bases in the middle. This CDR3 has 15 amino acids. This chain's CDR3 is CASSLGAGGVEPQHF. The CDR3 nucleotides are TGTGCCAGCAGCTTGGGGGCCGGGGGGGTAGAGCCCCAGCATTTT.

The chain has TRBV14 and TRBJ2-3; no firm D call. V dropped 3 bases and J dropped 0 bases, with 10 bases sitting between them. This CDR3 is built from 15 residues. Germline CDR1 and CDR2: SGHDN and FVKESK. The CDR3 DNA is TGTGCCAGCAGCCACCCTGCGACTAGCACAGATACGCAGTATTTT. This translates into CASSHPATSTDTQYF.

This chain links TRBV29-1 with TRBJ2-7; D perhaps matches TRBD1 (6 bases). Germline V gene data show CDR1 as SQVTM and CDR2 as ANQGSEA. This CDR3 is 14 amino acids long. V was shortened by 6 bases and J by 0 bases, with 15 bases between the two germline ends. CDR3 nucleotide sequence: TGCAGCGTGGCCTCAGGGGTAAGCTCCTACGAGCAGTACTTC. Protein product: CSVASGVSSYEQYF.

The rearrangement joins TRBV2 to TRBJ2-1; weak D call: TRBD2 (5 bases). Germline V gene data show CDR1 as SNHLY and CDR2 as FYNNEI. CDR3 length: 14 residues. Trimming removed 4 bases from V and 7 bases from J, with 14 bases in between. CDR3 sequence reads: CASSGPRDGNEQFF. CDR3 nucleotides: TGTGCCAGCAGTGGGCCCCGGGATGGGAATGAGCAGTTCTTC.

The V call is TRBV7-9, the J call TRBJ2-5; D is perhaps TRBD1 (5 bases). The CDR3 has 16 amino acids. V lost 2 bases, J lost 2 bases, and 15 bases lay in between. Germline V gene lookup returns CDR1 SEHNR and CDR2 FQNEAQ (reference sequence). CDR3 region: CASSLYKGHTQETQYF. The CDR3 DNA sequence: TGTGCCAGCAGCTTATACAAAGGACATACTCAAGAGACCCAGTACTTC.

This chain links TRBV7-7 with TRBJ2-5; a weak D match, TRBD2 (6 bases). Trimming removed 0 bases at V and 6 bases at J, with 8 bases between. Germline assignment: CDR1 SSHAT and CDR2 FNYEAQ (reference sequence). CDR3 length: 13 residues. CDR3 DNA sequence: TGTGCCAGCAGCTTAGCGGAGGGAAAGACCCAGTACTTC. Its translation: CASSLAEGKTQYF. Combining the CDR3 with reference TRBV7-7 and TRBJ2-5 gives the whole variable domain GAGVSQSPRYKVTKRGQDVTLRCDPISSHATLYWYQQALGQGPEFLTYFNYEAQPDKSGLPSDRFSAERPEGSISTLTIQRTEQRDSAMYRCASSLAEGKTQYFGPGTRLLVL.

V usage is TRBV19 and J usage is TRBJ2-4; 7 bases match TRBD2. CDR1 and CDR2 (germline): LNHDA, SQIVND (reference sequence). The CDR3 has 14 residues. Trimming removed 4 bases from V and 5 bases from J; junction bases left unmatched: 5. The CDR3 DNA reads as TGTGCCAGTAGTACCCTGGGAGGGCAAAACATTCAGTACTTC. It yields the protein CASSTLGGQNIQYF.

The chain couples TRBV4-3 to TRBJ1-2, with 8 nucleotides matching TRBD1. With V trimmed by 0 bases and J by 7 bases, 10 bases remained unmatched. There are 16 residues in the CDR3. From germline, CDR1 is LGHNA and CDR2 YSLEER. DNA for the CDR3: TGCGCCAGCAGCCAAGACGACAGGGGAATGGACGGTGGCTACACCTTC. Protein sequence: CASSQDDRGMDGGYTF.

The chain employs TRBV4-1 and TRBJ2-3; D might be TRBD2 (5 bases). Deletions cut 4 bases from V and 3 bases from J, with 8 bases between. Germline lookup yields CDR1 MGHRA and CDR2 YSYEKL. This CDR3 region has 13 residues. In DNA, the CDR3 is TGCGCCAGCAGCCGTACGGGGACAGATACGCAGTATTTT. This codes for CASSRTGTDTQYF.

The gene calls are TRBV7-2 and TRBJ2-5, with TRBD2 identical over 7 bases. Losses at the gene ends were 5 bases for V and 1 base for J; bases not matched to a gene: 4. Germline CDR1 reads SGHTA; CDR2 reads FQGNSA. The CDR3 length is 14 residues. CDR3 in amino acids: CASSASGVQETQYF. DNA of the CDR3: TGTGCCAGCAGCGCCAGCGGGGTCCAAGAGACCCAGTACTTC.

This rearrangement joins TRBV3-1 (or the pseudogene TRBV3-2) to TRBJ1-3; no clear D. Germline lookup yields CDR1 LGHDT and CDR2 YNNKEL (reference sequence). Trimming removed 1 base from V and 4 bases from J, with 8 bases in between. The CDR3 totals 14 residues. CDR3 residues: CASSQGGAGNTIYF. For the CDR3, the DNA is TGTGCCAGCAGCCAAGGGGGAGCAGGAAACACCATATATTTT.

In its sample, this clone was seen once. The chain links TRBV9 to TRBJ2-3; 9 bases align to TRBD2. The CDR3 loop spans 14 amino acids. J was trimmed by 4 bases and V by 3 bases; bases with no gene match: 3. Per germline, CDR1 SGDLS and CDR2 YYNGEE. The CDR3 sequence: CASSASGAADTQYF. In DNA, the CDR3 is TGTGCCAGCAGCGCTAGCGGGGCAGCAGATACGCAGTATTTT.

J is TRBJ2-6 and V is TRBV5-1, with 10 nucleotides matching TRBD1. Germline V CDR1 and CDR2: SGHRS, YFSETQ. This CDR3 spans 19 amino acids. V lost 0 bases, J lost 0 bases, and 6 bases stayed unmatched. The chain's CDR3 is CASSLGTGGSLSGANVLTF. The DNA of the CDR3 is TGCGCCAGCAGCTTGGGGACAGGGGGTTCCCTCTCTGGGGCCAACGTCCTGACTTTC.

The J gene is TRBJ2-5, the V gene TRBV2; D is undetermined. This CDR3 is built from 13 residues. CDR1 and CDR2 from the germline V gene are SNHLY and FYNNEI. Trimming shortened V by 1 base and J by 3 bases, and 6 bases separated the two germline ends. DNA for the CDR3: TGTGCCAGCAGTGAAGACTACGAAGAGACCCAGTACTTC. Its protein is CASSEDYEETQYF.